A single sample gave rise to the 11 T cell receptor beta chains below, sequenced in a study of response to subunit inactivated influenza vaccine. MiXCR, run by TCRdb on the RT-PCR reads, gives a single entry per CDR3 protein. The table has about 700,000 distinct CDR3 sequences, around 14% seen once; the top ten hold 5.5% to 8%. This sample comprised PBMCs from blood, obtained approximately 15 days before vaccination. These receptors were obtained from a man in his fifties or sixties who received an inactivated influenza vaccine.

This clonotype was counted only a few times. The chain combines TRBV2 with TRBJ2-3, with D perhaps TRBD1 (6 bases). CDR3 length equals 14 residues. Trimming left V 7 bases short and J 2 bases short, with 13 bases between. Germline CDR1 and CDR2: SNHLY and FYNNEI. The CDR3 sequence: CASNTGHLTDTQYF. The CDR3 DNA reads TGTGCCAGCAATACGGGACATCTCACAGATACGCAGTATTTT.

The gene calls are TRBV28 and TRBJ2-2, with 8 bases matching TRBD1. The trim removed 1 base at V and 4 bases at J, leaving 8 bases unmatched. The CDR3 sequence is 17 residues long. Germline V gene sequence: CDR1 MDHEN, CDR2 SYDVKM. CDR3 region: CASSLFTGTGLTGELFF. The CDR3 DNA reads as TGTGCCAGCAGTTTATTTACAGGGACAGGCCTCACCGGGGAGCTGTTTTTT.

CDR3 protein: CASSPPGASGNTIYF. The CDR3 DNA sequence: TGTGCCAGCAGCCCGCCGGGGGCTTCTGGAAACACCATATATTTT. The J gene is TRBJ1-3, the V gene TRBV7-9; TRBD1 might be the D (6 bases). The CDR3 has 15 amino acids. Germline CDR1 SEHNR, CDR2 FQNEAQ (reference sequence). With 5 bases removed from V and 1 base from J, the gap between germline ends came to 12 bases.

This clonotype has at least ten counts. The V call is TRBV5-1, the J call TRBJ2-7, with TRBD1 as a possible D gene (5 bases). The CDR3 sequence is 14 residues long. Germline CDR1 and CDR2: SGHRS and YFSETQ. Trimming removed 2 bases at V and 1 base at J, with 10 bases between. The CDR3 reads CASSFATGSYEQYF. CDR3 DNA sequence: TGCGCCAGCAGCTTCGCTACAGGATCCTACGAGCAGTACTTC.

V and J are TRBV4-3 and TRBJ2-1; D may be TRBD2 (6 bases). There are 17 residues in the CDR3. Germline CDR1 and CDR2: LGHNA and YSLEER. Between the trimmed V and J ends, which lost 0 bases and 4 bases, there was a span of 16 bases. The CDR3 spells CASSQDPAIAVYNEQFF. CDR3 DNA: TGCGCCAGCAGCCAAGATCCAGCGATAGCGGTTTACAATGAGCAGTTCTTC.

This clonotype was seen repeatedly, ten times or more. This rearrangement joins TRBV5-6 to TRBJ1-5, with TRBD1 as a possible D gene (6 bases). The germline gives CDR1 SGHDT, CDR2 YYEEEE. The ends were cut back, 5 bases at V and 4 bases at J, with 16 bases in the middle. The CDR3 runs 15 residues. The CDR3 DNA reads TGTGCCAGCAGTTGGGGGGGCGCTGGGAATCAGCCCCAGCATTTT. Protein sequence: CASSWGGAGNQPQHF.

The chain recombines TRBV4-3 with TRBJ1-5; D unresolved. Germline values: CDR1 LGHNA, CDR2 YSLEER. V was shortened by 0 bases and J by 3 bases, with 6 bases between the two germline ends. The CDR3 contains 14 residues. As DNA, the CDR3 is TGCGCCAGCAGCCAAGACGGTAACAATCAGCCCCAGCATTTT. Its translation is CASSQDGNNQPQHF.

The chain combines TRBV20-1 with TRBJ2-3; D may be TRBD2 (5 bases). With 7 bases removed from V and 0 bases from J, the gap between germline ends came to 11 bases. The CDR3 is made up of 13 amino acids. CDR1 is DFQATT and CDR2 is SNEGSKA in the germline V gene (reference sequence). The CDR3 bases are TGCAGTGACGCACTAGGGAGCACAGATACGCAGTATTTT. Translating gives CSDALGSTDTQYF.

Comments on this clonotype: This may stem from a read error, because a much larger clone lies one nucleotide away. Written as DNA, the CDR3 is TGCAGTGCTAGAGACTTTAATGCCAAAAACATTCAGTACTTC. Protein: CSARDFNAKNIQYF. The gene calls are TRBV20-1 and TRBJ2-4; the D is unclear. In germline, CDR1 is DFQATT, CDR2 SNEGSKA (reference sequence). This CDR3 has 14 residues. V shed 0 bases and J shed 1 base, with 7 bases lying between them.

The rearrangement joins TRBV4-1 to TRBJ1-4, with unresolved D. Trimming stripped 2 bases from V and 7 bases from J, with 14 bases between. Germline CDR1 MGHRA, CDR2 YSYEKL. This CDR3 is 15 amino acids long. CDR3 protein: CASSQWTHGGEKLFF. In DNA form, the CDR3 reads TGCGCCAGCAGCCAATGGACCCACGGAGGTGAAAAACTGTTTTTT.

This clonotype has only a few counts. The chain recombines TRBV12-3 or TRBV12-4 with TRBJ2-7, with 11 bases fitting TRBD1. The CDR3 is 15 amino acids. V lost 5 bases, J lost 6 bases, and 9 bases stayed unmatched. Here the CDR3 DNA reads TGTGCCAGCAGTCGAGGGACAGGGGGTGTTGTCGAGCAGTACTTC. Amino acid sequence: CASSRGTGGVVEQYF.